The 29 T cell receptor beta chains in this list originate from one sample, sequenced in a study of T cell responses to AZD1222 COVID-19 vaccine. Data came from immunoSEQ multiplex PCR; TCRdb stores just in-frame clones and leaves some out. Seen here are over 120,000 clones, roughly 89% observed once, and the top ten hold over 1.5%. The sequenced sample was peripheral blood, obtained on day 0 of AZD1222 vaccination. These receptors all come from an adult in good health.

The CDR3 here is CASTRTGGEGYTF. Here the CDR3 DNA reads TGTGCCAGTACCCGGACAGGGGGAGAGGGCTACACCTTC. The gene calls are TRBV19 and TRBJ1-2; 10 bases are shared with TRBD1. There are 13 residues in the CDR3. Germline V lookup: CDR1 LNHDA, CDR2 SQIVND (reference sequence). V lost 7 bases and J lost 8; bases outside the gene matches: 7. Full variable domain (rest looked up from reference TRBV19 and TRBJ1-2): DGGITQSPKYLFRKEGQNVTLSCEQNLNHDAMYWYRQDPGQGLRLIYYSQIVNDFQKGDIAEGYSVSREKKESFPLTVTSAQKNPTAFYLCASTRTGGEGYTFGSGTRLTVV.

This chain uses TRBV6-5 with TRBJ1-5, with D possibly being TRBD1 (6 bases). Trimming shortened V by 8 bases and J by 9 bases, and 14 bases separated the two germline ends. The germline V gene has CDR1 MNHEY and CDR2 SVGAGI. CDR3 size: 12 residues. CDR3 residues: CASGQRLTPQHF. The CDR3 nucleotides are TGTGCCAGCGGACAGCGCCTTACGCCCCAGCATTTT.

The chain has TRBV6-1 and TRBJ1-5; 8 bases are shared with TRBD1. The V gene's germline CDR1 is MNHNS and CDR2 SASEGT. The length of the CDR3 is 16 residues. J was trimmed by 2 bases and V by 4 bases; bases with no gene match: 7. The CDR3 region is CASSAPSQGGNQPQHF. The CDR3 nucleotides are TGTGCCAGCAGTGCCCCGTCACAGGGGGGCAATCAGCCCCAGCATTTT.

The chain couples TRBV6-5 to TRBJ1-6; no definite D call. Trimming removed 6 bases at V and 8 bases at J, with 11 bases between. The CDR3 runs to 13 residues. CDR1 MNHEY and CDR2 SVGAGI come from the germline V gene. CDR3 DNA: TGTGCCAGCAGACTACAGAGTTATTCACCCCTCCACTTT. Residues: CASRLQSYSPLHF.

The chain uses TRBV5-1 and TRBJ2-3, with 7 bases matching TRBD2. The ends lost 4 bases at V and 3 bases at J; junction bases unmatched: 17. CDR3 length: 18 residues. From germline, CDR1 is SGHRS and CDR2 YFSETQ. Here the CDR3 reads CASSTATVGRATTDTQYF. CDR3 coding DNA: TGCGCCAGCAGCACAGCGACGGTAGGGAGGGCCACAACAGATACGCAGTATTTT.

This chain uses TRBV24-1 with TRBJ2-3; 9 bases are a match to TRBD2. The length of the CDR3 is 16 residues. Losses at the gene ends were 3 bases for V and 0 bases for J; bases not matched to a gene: 3. Germline lookup yields CDR1 KGHDR and CDR2 SFDVKD. The CDR3 loop reads CATSDPRGGSTDTQYF. The CDR3 DNA reads as TGTGCCACCAGTGATCCGCGGGGGGGTAGCACAGATACGCAGTATTTT.

The chain couples TRBV6-6 to TRBJ1-6, with D unresolved. V was cut by 7 bases and J by 9 bases, with 16 bases left in between. The V gene's germline CDR1 is MNHNY and CDR2 SVGAGI (reference sequence). The CDR3 is 14 amino acids. The CDR3 DNA is TGTGCCAGCACCTTAAAGCCGGAAGGTTCACCCCTCCACTTT. It yields the protein CASTLKPEGSPLHF.

In nucleotides, the CDR3 is TGCGCCAGCAGCTTGGAATTTCGCATCAGCTCCTACAATGAGCAGTTCTTC. This sequence encodes CASSLEFRISSYNEQFF. The chain combines TRBV5-1 with TRBJ2-1; D is uncertain. Germline V gene sequence: CDR1 SGHRS, CDR2 YFSETQ. Trimming left V 0 bases short and J 0 bases short, with 13 bases between. The CDR3 runs to 17 residues. Variable domain in full (rest from reference TRBV5-1 and TRBJ2-1): KAGVTQTPRYLIKTRGQQVTLSCSPISGHRSVSWYQQTPGQGLQFLFEYFSETQRNKGNFPGRFSGRQFSNSRSEMNVSTLELGDSALYLCASSLEFRISSYNEQFFGPGTRLTVL.

This clone has a handful of counts. The chain carries TRBV10-1 and TRBJ1-3; tentative D call: TRBD1 (5 bases). The CDR3 is 14 residues long. Trimming pared 3 bases from V and 1 base from J, leaving 7 bases between. CDR1 WNHNN and CDR2 SYGVQD come from the germline V gene (reference sequence). This chain's CDR3 is CASSEGASGNTIYF. The CDR3 coding sequence is TGCGCCAGCAGTGAAGGGGCTTCTGGAAACACCATATATTTT.

V gene TRBV13 combines with J gene TRBJ2-7; maybe TRBD2 (5 bases). Deletions cut 1 base from V and 2 bases from J, with 6 bases between. The CDR3 consists of 13 residues. Germline V CDR1 and CDR2: PRHDT, FYEKMQ (reference sequence). For the CDR3, the DNA is TGTGCCAGCAGCTTAGCGGGAACCTACGAGCAGTACTTC. This gives the protein CASSLAGTYEQYF.

This rearrangement joins TRBV7-9 to TRBJ2-2; the D call may be TRBD1 or TRBD2 (5 bases each). Germline assignment: CDR1 SEHNR and CDR2 FQNEAQ (reference sequence). This CDR3 is built from 15 residues. V was cut by 4 bases and J by 3 bases, with 12 bases left in between. The CDR3 region is CASSWGTDHTGELFF. The CDR3 nucleotides read TGTGCCAGCAGCTGGGGGACCGATCACACCGGGGAGCTGTTTTTT.

J is TRBJ1-4 and V is TRBV28, with TRBD1 matching over 8 bases. This CDR3 has 16 residues. CDR1 is MDHEN and CDR2 is SYDVKM in the germline V gene. Germline trimming cut 1 base from V and 8 bases from J; bases unmatched to any gene: 9. CDR3 bases: TGTGCCAGCAGTTTATCCATAGGACAGGGCGAGGAAAAACTGTTTTTT. It is translated as CASSLSIGQGEEKLFF.

The chain joins TRBV18 to TRBJ2-7; 12 bases fit TRBD2. The germline V gene encodes CDR1 KGHSH and CDR2 LQKENI. V shed 1 base, J shed 5 bases, and the junction held 6 bases outside the gene matches. The CDR3 totals 16 residues. DNA for the CDR3: TGTGCCAGCTCACCACGACTAGCGGGAGCCCACCACGAGCAGTACTTC. Amino acids: CASSPRLAGAHHEQYF.

This clone showed up just a few times. The CDR3 bases are TGTGCCAGCAGCTTAGAGGCCTCGGAGGGCAGCCGGGTCTACTTC. Translated: CASSLEASEGSRVYF. This chain joins TRBV7-3 and TRBJ2-7; TRBD2 is a possible D gene (6 bases). Germline V gives CDR1 SGHTA, CDR2 FQGTGA. V was trimmed by 2 bases and J by 13 bases, leaving 24 bases between them. CDR3 length: 15 amino acids.

The CDR3 region is CASSQLTVPYGYTF. The CDR3 coding sequence is TGTGCCAGCAGTCAACTAACAGTTCCCTATGGCTACACCTTC. This chain uses TRBV27 with TRBJ1-2, with no clear D. V gave up 5 bases and J gave up 4 bases, with 14 bases separating them. The CDR3 contains 14 residues. From germline, CDR1 is MNHEY and CDR2 SMNVEV (reference sequence).

The chain couples TRBV27 to TRBJ2-5; D gene unclear. This CDR3 is 12 amino acids long. V dropped 2 bases and J dropped 6 bases, with 7 bases sitting between them. The germline CDR1 and CDR2 sequences are MNHEY and SMNVEV (reference sequence). Here the CDR3 DNA reads TGTGCCAGCAGTTTAGATTTAAAGACCCAGTACTTC. This sequence encodes CASSLDLKTQYF.

V is TRBV2 and J is TRBJ2-5; no clear D. The CDR3 has 14 amino acids. Germline V gives CDR1 SNHLY, CDR2 FYNNEI. V lost 4 bases and J 5 bases, leaving 14 bases between the germline ends. CDR3 residues: CASSGSGGWETQYF. The CDR3 nucleotides are TGTGCCAGCAGTGGGTCGGGTGGCTGGGAGACCCAGTACTTC.

The V and J genes are TRBV7-2 and TRBJ2-1, with TRBD1 matching 9 bases. CDR1 SGHTA and CDR2 FQGNSA come from the germline V gene. The CDR3 extends over 15 amino acids. The V segment lost 3 bases and the J segment 4 bases; nucleotides outside the gene matches: 4. The chain's CDR3 is CASSLDRGLYNEQFF. DNA of the CDR3: TGTGCCAGCAGCTTGGACAGGGGCCTTTACAATGAGCAGTTCTTC.

The rearrangement links TRBV19 to TRBJ2-1; 8 bases fit TRBD2. Trimming cost V 4 bases and J 3 bases; bases outside gene matches: 2. CDR3 length: 14 amino acids. CDR1 and CDR2 from the germline V gene are LNHDA and SQIVND (reference sequence). CDR3 protein: CASSTLADYNEQFF. The CDR3, as DNA: TGTGCCAGTAGTACACTAGCGGACTACAATGAGCAGTTCTTC.

The chain has TRBV4-2 and TRBJ2-3; the D gene is possibly TRBD1 (5 bases). CDR3 length equals 15 residues. Germline lookup yields CDR1 LGHNA and CDR2 YNFKEQ. With 0 bases removed from V and 11 bases from J, the gap between germline ends came to 18 bases. CDR3 sequence (DNA): TGTGCCAGCAGCCAAGATGGGGCCTTGGACCGTTGGCAGTATTTT. Its protein is CASSQDGALDRWQYF.

The chain couples TRBV11-2 to TRBJ1-2; D gene unclear. CDR1 is SGHAT, CDR2 FQNNGV, per germline. V was shortened by 2 bases and J by 2 bases, with 15 bases between the two germline ends. This CDR3 has 16 residues. The CDR3 DNA is TGTGCCAGCAGCTTATCGCGACCCGAGTTAAACTATGGCTACACCTTC. Its translation is CASSLSRPELNYGYTF.

The chain carries TRBV19 and TRBJ2-7, with TRBD1 as a possible D gene (5 bases). CDR1 is LNHDA, CDR2 SQIVND, per germline (reference sequence). The CDR3 is made up of 14 amino acids. Trimming removed 3 bases at V and 4 bases at J, with 13 bases between. CDR3 in amino acids: CASSIGRGRYEQYF. CDR3 sequence (DNA): TGTGCCAGTAGTATCGGTAGGGGTCGGTACGAGCAGTACTTC.

This chain connects TRBV11-1 to TRBJ2-7; no reliable D call. V gave up 3 bases and J gave up 1 base, with 13 bases separating them. This CDR3 has 15 residues. CDR1 and CDR2 from the germline V gene are SGHAT and FQDESV (reference sequence). In DNA form, the CDR3 reads TGTGCCAGCAGCTTCCCGGACCCCCCTTCCTACGAGCAGTACTTC. It translates to CASSFPDPPSYEQYF.

The chain employs TRBV7-3 and TRBJ2-1; 9 nucleotides align to TRBD1. Germline assignment: CDR1 SGHTA and CDR2 FQGTGA. The CDR3 contains 16 residues. The V segment lost 1 base and the J segment 6 bases; nucleotides outside the gene matches: 7. The CDR3: CASSLRDRGGGNEQFF. In DNA, the CDR3 is TGTGCCAGCAGCTTAAGAGACAGGGGGGGTGGCAATGAGCAGTTCTTC.

This clone was seen only a few times. The chain uses TRBV3-1 (or the pseudogene TRBV3-2) and TRBJ2-1, with 11 bases matching TRBD2. Germline V gene data show CDR1 as LGHDT and CDR2 as YNNKEL (reference sequence). Trimming cost V 2 bases and J 5 bases; bases outside gene matches: 11. The CDR3 is 18 amino acids. The CDR3 here is CASSQYGTSGWAHNEQFF. For the CDR3, the DNA is TGTGCCAGCAGCCAATACGGGACTAGCGGCTGGGCCCACAATGAGCAGTTCTTC.

V gene TRBV19 combines with J gene TRBJ2-2; tentatively, D is TRBD2 (5 bases). Per the germline V gene, CDR1 is LNHDA and CDR2 is SQIVND (reference sequence). Trimming cost V 5 bases and J 7 bases, with 11 bases left between them. The CDR3 spans 13 residues. CDR3 region: CASSPARGGELFF. The CDR3 DNA sequence: TGTGCCAGTAGTCCCGCCCGGGGCGGGGAGCTGTTTTTT.

V and J are TRBV5-4 and TRBJ2-2; 7 bases are shared with TRBD2. Germline V gene sequence: CDR1 SGHNT, CDR2 YYREEE (reference sequence). The CDR3 covers 15 residues. With V trimmed by 4 bases and J by 3 bases, 6 bases remained unmatched. In DNA form, the CDR3 reads TGTGCCAGCAGCGGGGGGGGACCGGACACCGGGGAGCTGTTTTTT. Translated, it gives CASSGGGPDTGELFF. The whole variable domain, filled in from reference TRBV5-4 and TRBJ2-2, reads ETGVTQSPTHLIKTRGQQVTLRCSSQSGHNTVSWYQQALGQGPQFIFQYYREEENGRGNFPPRFSGLQFPNYSSELNVNALELDDSALYLCASSGGGPDTGELFFGEGSRLTVL.

The chain is built from TRBV2 and TRBJ2-7, with TRBD2 matching over 8 bases. CDR1 is SNHLY and CDR2 is FYNNEI in the germline V gene. This CDR3 is built from 12 residues. The V and J ends lost 7 bases and 5 bases, in that order; junction bases with no gene match: 4. For the CDR3, the DNA is TGTGCCAGCACACGGGAGGGAAACGAGCAGTACTTC. Protein sequence: CASTREGNEQYF.

CDR3 in amino acids: CASGSASGRYQETQYF. CDR3 nucleotide sequence: TGTGCTTCCGGATCCGCTAGCGGCAGGTACCAAGAGACCCAGTACTTC. The chain joins TRBV7-9 to TRBJ2-5, with 7 bases that match TRBD2. CDR1 is SEHNR, CDR2 FQNEAQ, per germline (reference sequence). CDR3 length equals 16 residues.